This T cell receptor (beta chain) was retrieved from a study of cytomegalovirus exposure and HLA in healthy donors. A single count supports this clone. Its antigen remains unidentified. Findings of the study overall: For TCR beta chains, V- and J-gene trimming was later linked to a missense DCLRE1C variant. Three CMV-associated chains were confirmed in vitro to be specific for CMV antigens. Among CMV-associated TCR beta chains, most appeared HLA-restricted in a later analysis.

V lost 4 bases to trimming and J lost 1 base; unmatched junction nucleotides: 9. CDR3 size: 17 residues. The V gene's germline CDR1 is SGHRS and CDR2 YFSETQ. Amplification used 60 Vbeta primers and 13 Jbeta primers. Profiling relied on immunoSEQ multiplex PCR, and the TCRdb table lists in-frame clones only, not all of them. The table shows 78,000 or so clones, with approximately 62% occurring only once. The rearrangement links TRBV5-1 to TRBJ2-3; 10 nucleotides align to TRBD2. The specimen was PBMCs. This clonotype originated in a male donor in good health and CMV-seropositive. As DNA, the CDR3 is TGCGCCAGCAGCCCTCCGTCCGGGACTAGCGGCACAGATACGCAGTATTTT. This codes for CASSPPSGTSGTDTQYF.